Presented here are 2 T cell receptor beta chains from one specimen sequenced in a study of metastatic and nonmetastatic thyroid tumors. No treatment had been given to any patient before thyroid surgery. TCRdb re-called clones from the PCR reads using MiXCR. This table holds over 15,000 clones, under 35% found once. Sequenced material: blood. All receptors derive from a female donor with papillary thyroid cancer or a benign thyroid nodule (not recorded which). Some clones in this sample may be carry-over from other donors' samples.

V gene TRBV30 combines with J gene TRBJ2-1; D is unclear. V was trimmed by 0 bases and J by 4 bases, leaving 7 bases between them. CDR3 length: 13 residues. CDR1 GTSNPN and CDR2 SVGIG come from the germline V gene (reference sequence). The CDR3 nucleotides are TGTGCCTGGAGTGTGCAGATTTACAATGAGCAGTTCTTC. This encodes CAWSVQIYNEQFF.

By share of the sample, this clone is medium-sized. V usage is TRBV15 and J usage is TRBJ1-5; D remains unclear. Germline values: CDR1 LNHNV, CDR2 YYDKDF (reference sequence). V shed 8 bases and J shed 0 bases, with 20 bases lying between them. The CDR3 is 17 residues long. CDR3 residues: CATAGTQNRYSNQPQHF. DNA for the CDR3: TGTGCCACCGCAGGCACGCAAAATCGATATAGCAATCAGCCCCAGCATTTT.